Below, 24 T cell receptor beta chains from the same sample are listed, as sequenced in a study of blood T cell repertoires in COVID-19. Method: immunoSEQ multiplex PCR; TCRdb's copy keeps in-frame clones and lacks some. This sample has over 90,000 clones; about 88% occur once, and the top ten carry approximately 1.6%. Sequenced: peripheral blood. The receptors here all came from a man older than 75 with acute or convalescent COVID-19.

As regards this clone: Other DNA sequences in the sample encode the same CDR3. The J gene is TRBJ1-2, the V gene TRBV9; 10 bases agree with TRBD1. Losses at the gene ends were 0 bases for V and 4 bases for J; bases not matched to a gene: 3. The germline V gene encodes CDR1 SGDLS and CDR2 YYNGEE. CDR3 size: 15 residues. The CDR3 region has the DNA TGTGCCAGCAGCGTAGAGGGACAGGGGTTCTATGGCTACACCTTC. Encoded protein: CASSVEGQGFYGYTF.

Turning to this clone: The sample has other DNA sequences that encode this CDR3 too. This chain joins TRBV19 and TRBJ2-7, with D tentatively TRBD2 (5 bases). The CDR3 spans 14 residues. Germline V gene lookup returns CDR1 LNHDA and CDR2 SQIVND (reference sequence). V was pared by 1 base and J by 0 bases, with 7 bases between. CDR3 coding DNA: TGTGCCAGTAGTATAGGGACTGGCTCCTACGAGCAGTACTTC. This encodes CASSIGTGSYEQYF.

This chain joins TRBV28 and TRBJ2-1; 7 bases fit TRBD2. V dropped 5 bases and J dropped 7; count of bases not matched to a gene: 14. The CDR3 loop spans 16 amino acids. Germline CDR1 and CDR2: MDHEN and SYDVKM. The CDR3 DNA sequence: TGTGCCAGCAGTGACCCTAGGGGCGGGAGTAGAAATGAGCAGTTCTTC. Translation gives CASSDPRGGSRNEQFF.

This clone was picked up one time. The V call is TRBV7-6, the J call TRBJ2-1; TRBD2 is a possible D gene (6 bases). This CDR3 has 15 residues. Trimming removed 1 base at V and 8 bases at J, with 15 bases between. The germline CDR1 and CDR2 sequences are SGHVS and FNYEAQ. CDR3 residues: CASSLEAGSRYEQFF. DNA for the CDR3: TGTGCCAGCAGCTTAGAAGCCGGGAGTAGGTATGAGCAGTTCTTC.

The V call is TRBV5-4, the J call TRBJ1-5; no definite D call. The ends were cut back, 3 bases at V and 5 bases at J, with 9 bases in the middle. The CDR3 runs 13 residues. CDR1 and CDR2 from the germline V gene are SGHNT and YYREEE (reference sequence). The CDR3 bases are TGTGCCAGCAGCTCCGAAGGAGATCAGCCCCAGCATTTT. Translated, it gives CASSSEGDQPQHF.

Notes on this clone: The germline gene is not matched at one end of the junction; a read error may be the cause. The genes are TRBV7-9 and TRBJ1-3, with a weak D call TRBD1 (5 bases). Germline CDR1 SEHNR, CDR2 FQNEAQ (reference sequence). The CDR3 has 15 amino acids. The CDR3 DNA reads TGTGCCAGCAGCCAATCACAGGTTGCTGGGAACACCATATATTTT. It yields the protein CASSQSQVAGNTIYF.

V usage is TRBV6-5 and J usage is TRBJ2-1, with 12 bases identical to TRBD2. J lost 7 bases, V lost 5 bases, and 6 bases had no gene match. CDR1 and CDR2 (germline): MNHEY, SVGAGI. This CDR3 has 15 amino acids. The CDR3 region is CASSRLAGDKNEQFF. The CDR3 bases are TGTGCCAGCAGTCGACTAGCGGGAGATAAGAATGAGCAGTTCTTC.

The chain recombines TRBV11-2 with TRBJ2-3, with TRBD1 matching 7 bases. J gave up 2 bases and V 5 bases, and 10 bases lay outside the gene matches. In germline, CDR1 is SGHAT, CDR2 FQNNGV. The CDR3 is 16 residues long. DNA of the CDR3: TGTGCCAGCAGCCTCCACAGGGGAAAGGCCACAGATACGCAGTATTTT. Its translation is CASSLHRGKATDTQYF.

The chain uses TRBV27 and TRBJ2-7; 9 nucleotides align to TRBD2. Germline V lookup: CDR1 MNHEY, CDR2 SMNVEV (reference sequence). Trimming took 5 bases from V and 2 from J; bases not matched to a gene: 4. This CDR3 contains 14 residues. The CDR3 sequence: CASSLAGRAYEQYF. In DNA form, the CDR3 reads TGTGCCAGCAGTCTAGCGGGACGGGCCTACGAGCAGTACTTC.

This chain uses TRBV6-2 or TRBV6-3 with TRBJ2-5; D gene uncertain. Germline V gives CDR1 MNHEY, CDR2 SVGEGT. The CDR3 loop spans 15 amino acids. Trimming shortened V by 6 bases and J by 2 bases, and 16 bases separated the two germline ends. The CDR3 here is CASSTIEDLQETQYF. In nucleotides, the CDR3 is TGTGCCAGCAGCACTATTGAGGATTTACAAGAGACCCAGTACTTC.

The gene calls are TRBV19 and TRBJ2-7; 7 nucleotides match TRBD2. Germline-derived CDR1 and CDR2 are LNHDA and SQIVND (reference sequence). The CDR3 is made up of 13 amino acids. With V trimmed by 7 bases and J by 1 base, 4 bases remained unmatched. The CDR3 is CASTPSGSYEQYF. Here the CDR3 DNA reads TGTGCCAGTACGCCTAGCGGTTCCTACGAGCAGTACTTC.

The chain employs TRBV27 and TRBJ1-5; D not resolved. The germline V gene encodes CDR1 MNHEY and CDR2 SMNVEV (reference sequence). V was clipped by 6 bases and J by 4 bases, with 10 bases between them. This CDR3 has 13 amino acids. The CDR3 reads CASRQNRNQPQHF. Written as DNA, the CDR3 is TGTGCCAGCAGGCAGAACAGAAATCAGCCCCAGCATTTT.

V usage is TRBV6-5 and J usage is TRBJ1-1; D possibly corresponds to TRBD1 (5 bases). The CDR3 runs to 15 residues. V was trimmed by 7 bases and J by 2 bases, leaving 17 bases between them. Germline CDR1 and CDR2: MNHEY and SVGAGI. Written as DNA, the CDR3 is TGTGCCAGCAAGGGGCGGGGGGGATTTAACACTGAAGCTTTCTTT. Its translation is CASKGRGGFNTEAFF.

This clone was seen a single time. The rearrangement uses TRBV9 and TRBJ2-7; 7 bases align to TRBD1. The CDR3 is made up of 14 amino acids. Losses at the gene ends were 4 bases for V and 0 bases for J; bases not matched to a gene: 4. Germline V gives CDR1 SGDLS, CDR2 YYNGEE. In DNA form, the CDR3 reads TGTGCCAGCAGCAACCGGGACAGCTCCTACGAGCAGTACTTC. It encodes CASSNRDSSYEQYF.

In its sample, this clone was seen a few times. The chain employs TRBV6-5 and TRBJ2-2; TRBD1 agrees at 8 bases. CDR3 length: 15 amino acids. Germline V gives CDR1 MNHEY, CDR2 SVGAGI. The V segment lost 4 bases and the J segment 5 bases; nucleotides outside the gene matches: 6. This CDR3 reads CASSSTGARTGELFF. The CDR3 region has the DNA TGTGCCAGCAGTTCGACAGGGGCAAGGACCGGGGAGCTGTTTTTT.

The chain combines TRBV5-1 with TRBJ2-1, with D possibly matching TRBD2 (5 bases). The germline gives CDR1 SGHRS, CDR2 YFSETQ. CDR3 length: 17 residues. The germline V and J ends were trimmed by 2 bases and 0 bases, with 15 bases remaining between them. CDR3 sequence: CASSFIRESSSYNEQFF. In DNA, the CDR3 is TGCGCCAGCAGCTTTATAAGGGAGTCGAGCTCCTACAATGAGCAGTTCTTC.

The chain is built from TRBV28 and TRBJ1-1; D perhaps matches TRBD1 (5 bases). The CDR3 extends over 14 amino acids. CDR1 and CDR2 from the germline V gene are MDHEN and SYDVKM. Trimming removed 6 bases from V and 0 bases from J, with 11 bases in between. The DNA of the CDR3 is TGTGCCAGCAGGGGGCTCCCCATGAACACTGAAGCTTTCTTT. It translates to CASRGLPMNTEAFF.

J is TRBJ1-5 and V is TRBV5-8; D not resolved. Per germline, CDR1 SGHTS and CDR2 YDEGEE. Trimming removed 2 bases at V and 6 bases at J, with 12 bases between. The length of the CDR3 is 14 residues. CDR3 nucleotide sequence: TGTGCCAGCAGCTTACGGGTCGGGAGTCAGCCCCAGCATTTT. Residues: CASSLRVGSQPQHF. Together with reference TRBV5-8 and TRBJ1-5, the CDR3 gives the full variable domain: EAGVTQSPTHLIKTRGQQATLRCSPISGHTSVYWYQQALGLGLQFLLWYDEGEERNRGNFPPRFSGRQFPNYSSELNVNALELEDSALYLCASSLRVGSQPQHFGDGTRLSIL.

The gene calls are TRBV5-4 and TRBJ2-5; D remains ambiguous. The V end lost 1 base, the J end lost 0 bases, and 4 bases lay between the germline ends. CDR1 SGHNT and CDR2 YYREEE come from the germline V gene (reference sequence). This CDR3 has 13 amino acids. The CDR3 DNA reads as TGTGCCAGCAGCTTGAACTACCAAGAGACCCAGTACTTC. This encodes CASSLNYQETQYF.

The genes are TRBV16 and TRBJ2-7; TRBD2 matches at 9 bases. The CDR3 length is 15 residues. J gave up 3 bases and V 4 bases, and 7 bases lay outside the gene matches. The germline V gene encodes CDR1 KGHSY and CDR2 FQNENV. The DNA for the CDR3 is TGTGCCAGCAGCCGTGAGAGCGGGGGGTTCTACGAGCAGTACTTC. Protein: CASSRESGGFYEQYF.

The chain joins TRBV5-1 to TRBJ1-3; D gene unclear. The V gene's germline CDR1 is SGHRS and CDR2 YFSETQ. Trimming pared 4 bases from V and 4 bases from J, leaving 15 bases between. This CDR3 is 15 amino acids long. The CDR3 DNA sequence: TGCGCCAGCAGCCCGGGAGACATTGTCGGAAACACCATATATTTT. It translates to CASSPGDIVGNTIYF. Combining the CDR3 with reference TRBV5-1 and TRBJ1-3 gives the whole variable domain KAGVTQTPRYLIKTRGQQVTLSCSPISGHRSVSWYQQTPGQGLQFLFEYFSETQRNKGNFPGRFSGRQFSNSRSEMNVSTLELGDSALYLCASSPGDIVGNTIYFGEGSWLTVV.

This clone was detected once. V gene TRBV5-4 combines with J gene TRBJ2-7; TRBD1 agrees at 8 bases. The CDR3 length is 15 residues. In germline, CDR1 is SGHNT, CDR2 YYREEE (reference sequence). Trimming took 3 bases from V and 3 from J; bases not matched to a gene: 8. The chain's CDR3 is CASSSLTGANYEQYF. The CDR3 nucleotides read TGTGCCAGCAGCTCATTGACAGGGGCGAACTACGAGCAGTACTTC.

This clone is a singleton in its sample. This sequence joins TRBV13 and TRBJ2-1; possibly TRBD2 for D (6 bases). Per the germline V gene, CDR1 is PRHDT and CDR2 is FYEKMQ (reference sequence). V lost 0 bases and J lost 8, with 14 bases in between. The CDR3 is 15 residues long. The CDR3 sequence: CASSLGLGLSDEQFF. DNA for the CDR3: TGTGCCAGCAGCTTAGGCCTGGGACTTTCAGATGAGCAGTTCTTC.

V and J are TRBV23-1 and TRBJ1-1, with D uncertain. TRBV23-1 is labeled an ORF, and its function is uncertain. This CDR3 contains 15 residues. Trimming removed 2 bases at V and 1 base at J, with 11 bases between. The CDR3 nucleotides read TGCGCCAGCAGTCAACCCACAGAACCGAACACTGAAGCTTTCTTT. Translating it yields CASSQPTEPNTEAFF.